The clone carrying this T cell receptor (beta chain) was seen more than once but under ten times. The data were obtained in a study of blood T cell repertoires in COVID-19. The data were produced by immunoSEQ multiplex PCR, yet TCRdb's version contains in-frame clones alone and is incomplete. This sample carries about 300,000 clones, 85% of them seen once, and the ten largest clones take 2.5% to 3%. Germline CDR1 and CDR2: GTSNPN and SVGIG (reference sequence). The CDR3 covers 12 residues. Trimming cost V 1 base and J 4 bases; bases outside gene matches: 0. The TCR originated in a woman aged 45 to 65 who had recovered from COVID-19. The chain employs TRBV30 and TRBJ2-7; 8 nucleotides line up with TRBD2. The sequencing input was PBMCs or T cells enriched from blood (not recorded which). The CDR3, as DNA: TGTGCCTGGAGTGGCGGGAGGTACGAGCAGTACTTC. Residues: CAWSGGRYEQYF.